The 11 T cell receptor beta chains below were found in one sample sequenced in a study of identifying expanded T cells in peripheral blood. The repertoire was sequenced with immunoSEQ multiplex PCR; TCRdb's copy has only in-frame clones and lacks some. This sample yields about 100,000 clones, of which more than 85% are seen a single time; about a sixth belongs to the top ten. Sequencing was done on a sample of blood. These receptors were obtained from a person between 18 and 69 years old in good health.

J is TRBJ1-3 and V is TRBV7-2; D is undetermined. V lost 5 bases, J lost 2 bases, and 13 bases lay in between. The CDR3 covers 15 residues. Germline V CDR1 and CDR2: SGHTA, FQGNSA. CDR3 in amino acids: CASSPQIGPGNTIYF. CDR3 nucleotide sequence: TGTGCCAGCAGCCCACAGATAGGGCCTGGAAACACCATATATTTT.

This clone was seen only a few times. J is TRBJ2-7 and V is TRBV19; tentative D call: TRBD1 (5 bases). The germline V gene encodes CDR1 LNHDA and CDR2 SQIVND (reference sequence). This CDR3 is built from 14 residues. V dropped 3 bases and J dropped 2 bases, with 11 bases sitting between them. This chain's CDR3 is CASSIPTDTYEQYF. The CDR3 DNA follows: TGTGCCAGTAGTATCCCGACAGACACCTACGAGCAGTACTTC.

The J gene is TRBJ1-5, the V gene TRBV25-1; D call uncertain. In germline, CDR1 is MGHDK, CDR2 SYGVNS. V was cut by 3 bases and J by 7 bases, with 7 bases left in between. This CDR3 region has 12 residues. The CDR3 bases are TGTGCCAGCAGTGATGGTCGGCAGCCCCAGCATTTT. Protein: CASSDGRQPQHF.

As to this clone: Other DNA sequences of this sample code for an identical CDR3. V usage is TRBV15 and J usage is TRBJ1-5, with D possibly being TRBD1 (6 bases). Germline V gene data show CDR1 as LNHNV and CDR2 as YYDKDF (reference sequence). The CDR3 loop spans 16 amino acids. V lost 0 bases and J lost 7, with 16 bases in between. The DNA for the CDR3 is TGTGCCACCAGCAGAGATTCGGGGGGCGCCGGGCAGCCCCAGCATTTT. Protein sequence: CATSRDSGGAGQPQHF.

This rearrangement joins TRBV2 to TRBJ2-5; perhaps TRBD2 as D (6 bases). The V gene's germline CDR1 is SNHLY and CDR2 FYNNEI. Trimming removed 11 bases from V and 2 bases from J, with 21 bases in between. The CDR3 has 15 amino acids. CDR3 residues: CAVEGSPPGQETQYF. The CDR3 coding sequence is TGTGCCGTGGAGGGGAGCCCCCCGGGACAAGAGACCCAGTACTTC.

The CDR3 coding sequence is TGTGCCAGCAGCACCTCTGCCCGATCGACAGGGTCCGAGCAGTACTTC. Translated: CASSTSARSTGSEQYF. The V call is TRBV5-5, the J call TRBJ2-7; 7 bases map to TRBD1. Looked up from germline, CDR1 is SGHKS and CDR2 is YYEKEE (reference sequence). This CDR3 comprises 16 residues. After removal of 4 bases from V and 6 bases from J, the junction contained 16 bases not matched to a gene.

The V call is TRBV12-5, the J call TRBJ1-2; 10 bases map to TRBD1. This CDR3 has 14 residues. Germline trimming cut 5 bases from V and 4 bases from J; bases unmatched to any gene: 4. Germline CDR1 LGHNT, CDR2 FRNRAP. The CDR3 region has the DNA TGTGCTAGTGGTCGACAGGGGGCCGGCTATGGCTACACCTTC. It translates to CASGRQGAGYGYTF.

This clone was recorded only once. The sample carries other DNA sequences with the same CDR3. V is TRBV30 and J is TRBJ1-1, with D uncertain. The ends were cut back, 0 bases at V and 2 bases at J, with 7 bases in the middle. Germline V lookup: CDR1 GTSNPN, CDR2 SVGIG (reference sequence). The CDR3 loop spans 13 amino acids. CDR3 amino acids: CAWSVLLNTEAFF. For the CDR3, the DNA is TGTGCCTGGAGTGTATTACTTAACACTGAAGCTTTCTTT.

The chain links TRBV4-1 to TRBJ2-1, with unresolved D. Germline V gives CDR1 MGHRA, CDR2 YSYEKL. The CDR3 covers 15 residues. V lost 0 bases and J 1 base, leaving 7 bases between the germline ends. This CDR3 reads CASSQDWGSYNEQFF. The CDR3 nucleotides are TGCGCCAGCAGCCAAGATTGGGGATCCTACAATGAGCAGTTCTTC.

The rearrangement uses TRBV2 and TRBJ2-3, with D hard to call. Between the trimmed V and J ends, which lost 0 bases and 9 bases, there was a span of 10 bases. CDR1 SNHLY and CDR2 FYNNEI come from the germline V gene. There are 13 residues in the CDR3. The CDR3 protein is CASSEAPPGTQYF. CDR3 DNA: TGTGCCAGCAGTGAAGCGCCCCCCGGCACGCAGTATTTT.

This clone was counted a few times. V and J are TRBV7-2 and TRBJ2-5; D call uncertain. CDR3 length equals 12 residues. CDR1 is SGHTA and CDR2 is FQGNSA in the germline V gene. The V end lost 1 base, the J end lost 5 bases, and 5 bases lay between the germline ends. This chain's CDR3 is CASSLVWETQYF. The CDR3 bases are TGTGCCAGCAGCTTAGTTTGGGAGACCCAGTACTTC.